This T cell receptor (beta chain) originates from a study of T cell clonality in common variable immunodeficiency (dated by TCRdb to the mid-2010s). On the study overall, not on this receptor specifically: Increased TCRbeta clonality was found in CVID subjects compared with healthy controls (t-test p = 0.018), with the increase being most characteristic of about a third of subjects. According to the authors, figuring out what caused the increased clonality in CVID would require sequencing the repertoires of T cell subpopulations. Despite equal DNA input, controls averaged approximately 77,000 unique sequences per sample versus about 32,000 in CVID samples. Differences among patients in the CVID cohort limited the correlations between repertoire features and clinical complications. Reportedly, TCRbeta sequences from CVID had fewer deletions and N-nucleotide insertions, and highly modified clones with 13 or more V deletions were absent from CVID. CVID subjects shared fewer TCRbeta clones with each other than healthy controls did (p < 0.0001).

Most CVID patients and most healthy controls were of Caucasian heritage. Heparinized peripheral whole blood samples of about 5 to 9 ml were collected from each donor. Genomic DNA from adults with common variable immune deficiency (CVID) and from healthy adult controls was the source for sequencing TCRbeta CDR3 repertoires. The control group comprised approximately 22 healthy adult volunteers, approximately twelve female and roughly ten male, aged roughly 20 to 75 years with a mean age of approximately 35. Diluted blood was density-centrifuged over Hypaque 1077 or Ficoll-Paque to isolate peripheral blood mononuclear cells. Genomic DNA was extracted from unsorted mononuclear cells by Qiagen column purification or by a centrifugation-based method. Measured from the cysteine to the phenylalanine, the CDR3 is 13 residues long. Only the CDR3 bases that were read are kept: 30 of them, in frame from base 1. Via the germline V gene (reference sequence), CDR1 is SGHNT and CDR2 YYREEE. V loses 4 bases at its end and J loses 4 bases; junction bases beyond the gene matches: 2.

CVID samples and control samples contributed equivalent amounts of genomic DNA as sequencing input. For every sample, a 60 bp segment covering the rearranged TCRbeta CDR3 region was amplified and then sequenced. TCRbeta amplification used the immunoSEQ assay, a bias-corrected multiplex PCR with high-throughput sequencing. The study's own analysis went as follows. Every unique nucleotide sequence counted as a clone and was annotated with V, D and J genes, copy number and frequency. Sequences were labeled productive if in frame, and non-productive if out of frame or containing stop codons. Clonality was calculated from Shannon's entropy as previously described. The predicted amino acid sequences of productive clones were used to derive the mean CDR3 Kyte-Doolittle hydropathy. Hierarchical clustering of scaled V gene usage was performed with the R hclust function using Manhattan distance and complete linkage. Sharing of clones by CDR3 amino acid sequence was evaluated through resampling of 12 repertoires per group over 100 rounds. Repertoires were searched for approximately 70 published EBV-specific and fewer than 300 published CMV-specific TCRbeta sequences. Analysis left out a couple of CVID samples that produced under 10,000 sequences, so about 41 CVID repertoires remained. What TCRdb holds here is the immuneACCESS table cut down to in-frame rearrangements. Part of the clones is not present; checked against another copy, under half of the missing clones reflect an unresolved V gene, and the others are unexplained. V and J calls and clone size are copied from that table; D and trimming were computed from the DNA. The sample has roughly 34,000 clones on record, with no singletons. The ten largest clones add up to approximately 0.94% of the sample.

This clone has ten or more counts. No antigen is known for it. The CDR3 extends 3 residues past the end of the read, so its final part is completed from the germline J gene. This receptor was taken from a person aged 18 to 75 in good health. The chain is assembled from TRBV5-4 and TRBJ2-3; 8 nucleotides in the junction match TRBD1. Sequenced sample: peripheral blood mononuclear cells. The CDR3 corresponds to CASSVRGPDTQYF. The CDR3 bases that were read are TGTGCCAGCAGCGTCAGGGGGCCAGATACG. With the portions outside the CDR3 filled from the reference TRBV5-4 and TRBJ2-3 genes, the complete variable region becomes ETGVTQSPTHLIKTRGQQVTLRCSSQSGHNTVSWYQQALGQGPQFIFQYYREEENGRGNFPPRFSGLQFPNYSSELNVNALELDDSALYLCASSVRGPDTQYFGPGTRLTVL.